This record concerns one T cell receptor (beta chain) sequence. What it binds is unknown. Germline CDR1 is MDHEN and CDR2 is SYDVKM. The CDR3 runs 11 residues. The PCR had 60 Vbeta and 13 Jbeta primers. Repertoires were generated with immunoSEQ multiplex PCR, while TCRdb's copy carries only in-frame clones and drops some. This table holds under 200,000 clones, approximately 85% found once. The sample comes from a study of cytomegalovirus exposure and HLA in healthy donors. Findings and limits, study-wide: Reportedly, a later analysis found an Asian-associated ancestry cluster had fewer N-insertions than the approximately 700-donor mean. High sensitivity and specificity were reportedly achieved when the classifier diagnosed cytomegalovirus status. When the data were analyzed later, several of the most significant clusters appeared to be linked to common viral pathogens.

There were likely unrecorded immune exposures, though donors were nominally healthy when sampled. The sequencing input was PBMCs. This sequence was found in a woman aged 45-65 years in good health and CMV-seronegative. This sequence joins TRBV28 and TRBJ1-1; TRBD1 is a possible D gene (5 bases). In DNA, the CDR3 is TGTGGATCCGGGGGGGGTAGTGAAGCTTTCTTT. It is translated as CGSGGGSEAFF.